These 18 T cell receptor beta chains were all obtained from the same sample, sequenced in a study of STAT5B mutations in CD4+ large granular lymphocyte leukemia (dated by TCRdb to between 2022 and 2023). The library came from the immunoSEQ multiplex PCR assay. What TCRdb holds here is the immuneACCESS table cut down to in-frame rearrangements. Part of the clones is not present; checked against another copy, under half of the missing clones reflect an unresolved V gene, and the others are unexplained. The sample has over 45,000 clones on record, 70% of them singletons. The ten largest clones add up to about 1.5% of the sample. The specimen sequenced was CD4+ T cells from blood buffy coats. The source of these receptors is a human donor in good health.

The chain joins TRBV28 to TRBJ2-2, with D perhaps matching TRBD1 (6 bases). CDR3 length equals 16 residues. CDR1 is MDHEN and CDR2 is SYDVKM in the germline V gene. Trimming pared 5 bases from V and 6 bases from J, leaving 19 bases between. The DNA of the CDR3 is TGTGCCAGCAGTCCTCCGACAGGCAACGGACCCGGGGAGCTGTTTTTT. Translation gives CASSPPTGNGPGELFF.

The V call is TRBV6-6, the J call TRBJ1-5, with D uncertain. The CDR3 spans 13 residues. Between the trimmed V and J ends, which lost 2 bases and 7 bases, there was a span of 9 bases. From germline, CDR1 is MNHNY and CDR2 SVGAGI (reference sequence). The CDR3 is CASSYSHGQPQHF. The DNA for the CDR3 is TGTGCCAGCAGTTACAGCCACGGGCAGCCCCAGCATTTT.

This clone was counted a few times. The J gene is TRBJ1-1, the V gene TRBV6-6; perhaps TRBD1 as D (6 bases). Germline V gives CDR1 MNHNY, CDR2 SVGAGI (reference sequence). The CDR3 spans 12 residues. Trimming removed 2 bases from V and 7 bases from J, with 8 bases in between. The CDR3 sequence: CASSYGGGEAFF. CDR3 coding DNA: TGTGCCAGCAGTTACGGGGGCGGTGAAGCTTTCTTT.

This chain links TRBV11-2 with TRBJ2-5, with D unresolved. Trimming stripped 6 bases from V and 4 bases from J, with 12 bases between. In germline, CDR1 is SGHAT, CDR2 FQNNGV. The CDR3 length is 13 residues. CDR3 DNA sequence: TGTGCCAGCAGGGTAAACGAAGGAGAGACCCAGTACTTC. It specifies CASRVNEGETQYF. Together with reference TRBV11-2 and TRBJ2-5, the CDR3 gives the full variable domain: EAGVAQSPRYKIIEKRQSVAFWCNPISGHATLYWYQQILGQGPKLLIQFQNNGVVDDSQLPKDRFSAERLKGVDSTLKIQPAKLEDSAVYLCASRVNEGETQYFGPGTRLLVL.

The genes are TRBV28 and TRBJ1-6; TRBD1 agrees at 10 bases. With 4 bases clipped from V and 9 bases from J, the junction kept 6 bases outside the gene matches. Germline V gene data show CDR1 as MDHEN and CDR2 as SYDVKM. CDR3 size: 15 residues. CDR3 region: CASSSTGQGLSPLHF. DNA for the CDR3: TGTGCCAGCAGTTCGACGGGACAGGGGCTTTCACCCCTCCACTTT.

This clone appeared a single time. V is TRBV7-8 and J is TRBJ1-4, with 8 bases that match TRBD1. The germline gives CDR1 SGHVS, CDR2 FQNEAQ. The V segment lost 5 bases and the J segment 4 bases; nucleotides outside the gene matches: 6. This CDR3 region has 15 residues. CDR3 loop: CASSGMTGVNEKLFF. In DNA form, the CDR3 reads TGTGCCAGCAGCGGGATGACAGGGGTTAATGAAAAACTGTTTTTT.

The rearrangement joins TRBV2 to TRBJ1-3; 7 nucleotides line up with TRBD1. The CDR3 length is 12 residues. J lost 6 bases, V lost 8 bases, and 4 bases had no gene match. CDR1 and CDR2 from the germline V gene are SNHLY and FYNNEI. The DNA of the CDR3 is TGTGCCAGCTGGGACAGCCTAAACACCATATATTTT. It yields the protein CASWDSLNTIYF. The whole variable domain, filled in from reference TRBV2 and TRBJ1-3, reads EPEVTQTPSHQVTQMGQEVILRCVPISNHLYFYWYRQILGQKVEFLVSFYNNEISEKSEIFDDQFSVERPDGSNFTLKIRSTKLEDSAMYFCASWDSLNTIYFGEGSWLTVV.

The J gene is TRBJ2-1, the V gene TRBV2; D is unclear. Trimming removed 3 bases from V and 0 bases from J, with 6 bases in between. Germline V gene data show CDR1 as SNHLY and CDR2 as FYNNEI. This CDR3 has 14 residues. CDR3 sequence (DNA): TGTGCCAGCAGTGACGGAATCTCCTACAATGAGCAGTTCTTC. Translating gives CASSDGISYNEQFF.

Written as DNA, the CDR3 is TGTGCCAGCAGCCAACCGACGGTTACAGGGTCTGTCATCGTC. Encoded protein: CASSQPTVTGSVIV. This rearrangement joins TRBV14 to TRBJ2-7, with D possibly matching TRBD1 (6 bases). The CDR3 consists of 14 residues. Per germline, CDR1 SGHDN and CDR2 FVKESK.

The rearrangement links TRBV19 to TRBJ2-7; unclear D gene. The V gene's germline CDR1 is LNHDA and CDR2 SQIVND (reference sequence). CDR3 length: 16 residues. The germline V and J ends were trimmed by 1 base and 2 bases, with 15 bases remaining between them. The CDR3 sequence is CASSIGPRTVPYEQYF. The CDR3 region has the DNA TGTGCCAGTAGTATAGGCCCCCGGACCGTCCCCTACGAGCAGTACTTC.

This clone has only a few counts. V gene TRBV9 combines with J gene TRBJ1-1; 7 nucleotides match TRBD1. Germline V CDR1 and CDR2: SGDLS, YYNGEE. The CDR3 sequence is 15 residues long. J lost 1 base, V lost 4 bases, and 7 bases had no gene match. The CDR3 nucleotides read TGTGCCAGCAGCCCAAGGGACAGCTGGAACACTGAAGCTTTCTTT. This sequence encodes CASSPRDSWNTEAFF.

The chain employs TRBV6-1 and TRBJ1-1, with D perhaps matching TRBD1 (6 bases). The CDR3 length is 15 residues. CDR1 is MNHNS and CDR2 is SASEGT in the germline V gene. V lost 5 bases and J lost 3, with 16 bases in between. CDR3 in DNA: TGTGCCAGCAGTAAACACAGGGAGGGGGACACTGAAGCTTTCTTT. Translating gives CASSKHREGDTEAFF.

V usage is TRBV28 and J usage is TRBJ1-3, with unresolved D. This CDR3 comprises 13 residues. Germline CDR1 is MDHEN and CDR2 is SYDVKM. Trimming pared 5 bases from V and 4 bases from J, leaving 9 bases between. CDR3 protein: CASSTNSGNTIYF. The CDR3 bases are TGTGCCAGCAGTACAAATTCCGGAAACACCATATATTTT.

The chain joins TRBV28 to TRBJ2-1; D not certain. CDR1 is MDHEN, CDR2 SYDVKM, per germline. Trimming took 8 bases from V and 5 from J, leaving 10 bases between them. The CDR3 extends over 12 amino acids. The CDR3 coding sequence is TGTGCCAGCTCAACGGGCAACAATGAGCAGTTCTTC. It codes for CASSTGNNEQFF.

The V and J genes are TRBV2 and TRBJ1-5; D is unresolved. The V end lost 2 bases, the J end lost 2 bases, and 10 bases lay between the germline ends. The germline gives CDR1 SNHLY, CDR2 FYNNEI. This CDR3 is 15 amino acids long. CDR3 loop: CASSESLIGNQPQHF. The CDR3 DNA reads as TGTGCCAGCAGTGAATCCCTCATAGGCAATCAGCCCCAGCATTTT.

V usage is TRBV5-1 and J usage is TRBJ1-1; no clear D. V was cut by 7 bases and J by 0 bases, with 13 bases left in between. The CDR3 sequence is 14 residues long. In germline, CDR1 is SGHRS, CDR2 YFSETQ. In DNA form, the CDR3 reads TGCGCCAGCGGAGAGGGCAGCTTGAACACTGAAGCTTTCTTT. Protein: CASGEGSLNTEAFF.

The genes are TRBV5-1 and TRBJ1-2, with TRBD1 matching over 10 bases. The CDR3 consists of 15 residues. The junction had 11 bases not matched to a gene; V was cut back by 4 bases and J by 8 bases. Germline-derived CDR1 and CDR2 are SGHRS and YFSETQ. The CDR3 DNA sequence: TGCGCCAGCAGCATAGATTCGACAGGGGGCGGCGGCTACACCTTC. This gives the protein CASSIDSTGGGGYTF.

The chain is built from TRBV19 and TRBJ2-5; D unclear. V was cut by 5 bases and J by 1 base, with 11 bases left in between. Germline CDR1 reads LNHDA; CDR2 reads SQIVND (reference sequence). The CDR3 runs 14 residues. CDR3 amino acids: CASSVSAVQETQYF. The DNA of the CDR3 is TGTGCCAGTAGTGTTTCGGCGGTCCAAGAGACCCAGTACTTC. The variable domain in full, with the rest retrieved from reference TRBV19 and TRBJ2-5, is DGGITQSPKYLFRKEGQNVTLSCEQNLNHDAMYWYRQDPGQGLRLIYYSQIVNDFQKGDIAEGYSVSREKKESFPLTVTSAQKNPTAFYLCASSVSAVQETQYFGPGTRLLVL.